Presented here are 21 T cell receptor beta chains from one specimen sequenced in a study of Graves' ophthalmopathy and Graves' hyperthyroidism. CDR3 regions of TCR beta were amplified from RNA transcripts. HTBI-primed RT-PCR formed the first round, and a multiplex PCR formed the second. TCRdb recomputed calls from the multiplex PCR reads with MiXCR, one row per CDR3 protein. This sample yields around 1,000,000 distinct CDR3 sequences, of which 35% to 40% are seen a single time; 11% belongs to the top ten. Specimen: peripheral blood or thyroid tissue (not recorded which). These receptors were obtained from an adult man with Graves' hyperthyroidism.

This clonotype was observed many times. The chain couples TRBV3-1 to TRBJ1-6; D gene uncertain. The CDR3 runs to 15 residues. From germline, CDR1 is LGHDT and CDR2 YNNKEL (reference sequence). Trimming shortened V by 0 bases and J by 10 bases, and 13 bases separated the two germline ends. In nucleotides, the CDR3 is TGTGCCAGCAGCCAAGATCGGGGAGGGAGCTCACCCCTCCACTTT. Its protein is CASSQDRGGSSPLHF.

The chain employs TRBV2 and TRBJ1-5, with unresolved D. Germline CDR1 SNHLY, CDR2 FYNNEI. The CDR3 is made up of 14 amino acids. Trimming cost V 9 bases and J 6 bases, with 18 bases left between them. The CDR3 loop reads CASASGFSGQPQHF. The CDR3, as DNA: TGTGCCAGTGCTAGTGGCTTTTCAGGTCAGCCCCAGCATTTT. The full variable domain, completed using reference TRBV2 and TRBJ1-5, is EPEVTQTPSHQVTQMGQEVILRCVPISNHLYFYWYRQILGQKVEFLVSFYNNEISEKSEIFDDQFSVERPDGSNFTLKIRSTKLEDSAMYFCASASGFSGQPQHFGDGTRLSIL.

Many counts were recorded for this clonotype. CDR3 bases: TGTGCCAGTAGTATGGGTAGGAGCTCTGGGGCCAACGTCCTGACTTTC. It translates to CASSMGRSSGANVLTF. J is TRBJ2-6 and V is TRBV19, with D hard to call. Germline lookup yields CDR1 LNHDA and CDR2 SQIVND (reference sequence). The CDR3 is made up of 16 amino acids. Deletions cut 3 bases from V and 0 bases from J, with 9 bases between. The complete variable domain, with remaining parts taken from reference TRBV19 and TRBJ2-6, reads DGGITQSPKYLFRKEGQNVTLSCEQNLNHDAMYWYRQDPGQGLRLIYYSQIVNDFQKGDIAEGYSVSREKKESFPLTVTSAQKNPTAFYLCASSMGRSSGANVLTFGAGSRLTVL.

This clonotype has ten or more counts. V and J are TRBV7-9 and TRBJ2-7, with 7 bases fitting TRBD1. CDR1 is SEHNR, CDR2 FQNEAQ, per germline (reference sequence). This CDR3 spans 17 amino acids. With V trimmed by 5 bases and J by 0 bases, 13 bases remained unmatched. CDR3 sequence: CASSRGANRDSSYEQYF. Here the CDR3 DNA reads TGTGCCAGCAGCCGTGGGGCTAACCGGGACAGCTCCTACGAGCAGTACTTC.

This chain connects TRBV29-1 to TRBJ2-7; TRBD1 matches at 8 bases. This CDR3 has 16 amino acids. Germline trimming cut 1 base from V and 1 base from J; bases unmatched to any gene: 9. Germline CDR1 is SQVTM and CDR2 is ANQGSEA. The DNA of the CDR3 is TGCAGCGTTGAAGGGGCGTCGCGGACAGGGTCCTACGAGCAGTACTTC. Its protein is CSVEGASRTGSYEQYF.

The genes are TRBV12-3 or TRBV12-4 and TRBJ1-2, with 9 bases aligning to TRBD1. The CDR3 runs to 15 residues. With 6 bases clipped from V and 4 bases from J, the junction kept 9 bases outside the gene matches. CDR3 loop: CASSSPGQGIYGYTF. CDR3 coding DNA: TGTGCCAGCAGCTCTCCCGGACAGGGGATCTATGGCTACACCTTC.

This chain connects TRBV20-1 to TRBJ1-5; 8 bases agree with TRBD1. The ends lost 0 bases at V and 11 bases at J; junction bases unmatched: 12. Germline loops: CDR1 DFQATT, CDR2 SNEGSKA (reference sequence). This CDR3 is 15 amino acids long. The DNA for the CDR3 is TGCAGTGCTAGAGATGGGGACAGGCTAAGGGCGACCCAGCATTTT. Translation: CSARDGDRLRATQHF.

This clonotype was counted at least ten times. The chain uses TRBV9 and TRBJ2-5; no clear D gene. Germline loops: CDR1 SGDLS, CDR2 YYNGEE. Deletions cut 0 bases from V and 0 bases from J, with 9 bases between. The CDR3 totals 15 residues. The DNA of the CDR3 is TGTGCCAGCAGCGTAGCTGACGGCCACCAAGAGACCCAGTACTTC. Its protein is CASSVADGHQETQYF.

V usage is TRBV12-3 or TRBV12-4 and J usage is TRBJ1-2; D remains ambiguous. The CDR3 spans 14 residues. V was shortened by 5 bases and J by 8 bases, with 18 bases between the two germline ends. The CDR3 DNA sequence: TGTGCCAGCAGTCCTCAGACCGCGGGAGTCGGCTACACCTTC. Amino acids: CASSPQTAGVGYTF.

The rearrangement uses TRBV20-1 and TRBJ2-5; TRBD2 aligns across 9 bases. CDR1 and CDR2 (germline): DFQATT, SNEGSKA (reference sequence). The V and J ends lost 6 bases and 5 bases, in that order; junction bases with no gene match: 13. This CDR3 region has 15 residues. Here the CDR3 reads CSAGPLAGRVETQYF. CDR3 in DNA: TGCAGTGCCGGGCCCCTAGCGGGGAGGGTGGAGACCCAGTACTTC.

This clonotype was seen once. This chain uses TRBV24-1 with TRBJ1-5, with TRBD1 matching over 9 bases. The CDR3 runs to 14 residues. V lost 4 bases to trimming and J lost 8 bases; unmatched junction nucleotides: 5. Germline CDR1 is KGHDR and CDR2 is SFDVKD. The CDR3 spells CATSDRQGGEPQHF. The DNA of the CDR3 is TGTGCCACCAGTGACCGACAGGGGGGGGAGCCCCAGCATTTT.

This clonotype was recorded many times. The chain carries TRBV12-3 or TRBV12-4 and TRBJ2-2; D is uncertain. The germline V and J ends were trimmed by 5 bases and 6 bases, with 10 bases remaining between them. The CDR3 loop spans 13 amino acids. The CDR3 sequence: CASSLHRAGELFF. CDR3 coding DNA: TGTGCCAGCAGTCTTCATCGGGCCGGGGAGCTGTTTTTT.

This clonotype has a count of ten or more. This chain connects TRBV29-1 to TRBJ2-7; TRBD1 aligns across 7 bases. With V trimmed by 7 bases and J by 7 bases, 7 bases remained unmatched. In germline, CDR1 is SQVTM, CDR2 ANQGSEA. The CDR3 runs to 11 residues. The CDR3 DNA reads as TGCAGCGGTCGACAGGGTTGGGAGCAGTACTTC. As protein: CSGRQGWEQYF.

CDR3 in amino acids: CASSLDFMGDTQYF. Here the CDR3 DNA reads TGTGCCAGCAGCTTAGATTTTATGGGTGATACGCAGTATTTT. The rearrangement joins TRBV11-2 to TRBJ2-3; no clear D. Germline V gives CDR1 SGHAT, CDR2 FQNNGV. Trimming stripped 0 bases from V and 6 bases from J, with 10 bases between. This CDR3 spans 14 amino acids.

V usage is TRBV4-3 and J usage is TRBJ1-4, with D hard to call. Per germline, CDR1 LGHNA and CDR2 YSLEER. Trimming shortened V by 0 bases and J by 0 bases, and 8 bases separated the two germline ends. CDR3 size: 16 residues. The CDR3 loop is CASSQDTGSTNEKLFF. The CDR3 nucleotides read TGCGCCAGCAGCCAAGATACGGGATCAACTAATGAAAAACTGTTTTTT.

A word on this clonotype: One base away lies a much larger clone, so this may be a sequencing read error. V and J are TRBV4-3 and TRBJ1-6, with D hard to call. This CDR3 has 13 amino acids. From germline, CDR1 is LGHNA and CDR2 YSLEER. V lost 6 bases to trimming and J lost 9 bases, with 12 bases between them. The CDR3 loop is CASSDDIGSPLHF. The CDR3 region has the DNA TGCGCCAGCAGTGACGACATCGGTTCACCCCTCCACTTT.

The table lists this clonotype with many counts. The chain combines TRBV9 with TRBJ2-7, with TRBD1 matching over 9 bases. This CDR3 comprises 16 residues. J was trimmed by 0 bases and V by 2 bases; bases with no gene match: 6. Germline CDR1 SGDLS, CDR2 YYNGEE. CDR3 region: CASSVGEDRGSYEQYF. DNA for the CDR3: TGTGCCAGCAGCGTTGGGGAGGACAGGGGCTCCTACGAGCAGTACTTC.

This clonotype showed up many times. The chain has TRBV7-8 and TRBJ1-5; D gene unclear. Germline lookup yields CDR1 SGHVS and CDR2 FQNEAQ. Trimming left V 0 bases short and J 3 bases short, with 9 bases between. The CDR3 has 15 residues. CDR3 DNA sequence: TGTGCCAGCAGCTTAGCGTCGGAGTACAATCAGCCCCAGCATTTT. Its translation is CASSLASEYNQPQHF.

This clonotype occurred many times. The V call is TRBV29-1, the J call TRBJ2-7; the D gene is possibly TRBD1 (5 bases). The germline CDR1 and CDR2 sequences are SQVTM and ANQGSEA. V gave up 6 bases and J gave up 2 bases, with 17 bases separating them. The CDR3 loop spans 14 amino acids. CDR3 in amino acids: CSVAIGVLTYEQYF. In DNA, the CDR3 is TGCAGCGTCGCCATAGGGGTCCTAACCTACGAGCAGTACTTC.

Regarding this clonotype: A much more abundant neighbour one base away suggests this may be a read error. The V call is TRBV19, the J call TRBJ1-1; no clear D gene. Germline assignment: CDR1 LNHDA and CDR2 SQIVND (reference sequence). V shed 0 bases and J shed 8 bases, with 7 bases lying between them. This CDR3 is built from 12 residues. CDR3 DNA: TGTGCCAGTAGTATAGAGCAGACCGAAGCTTTCTTT. This translates into CASSIEQTEAFF.

This clonotype was recorded a few times. The chain carries TRBV20-1 and TRBJ1-4; unclear D gene. Germline assignment: CDR1 DFQATT and CDR2 SNEGSKA (reference sequence). The CDR3 sequence is 12 residues long. V lost 4 bases and J 8 bases, leaving 11 bases between the germline ends. CDR3 DNA: TGCAGTGCTATGTCCTTGGCGGAAAAACTGTTTTTT. It codes for CSAMSLAEKLFF.